What follows are 31 T cell receptor beta chains derived from one specimen sequenced in a study of neoadjuvant anti-PD-1 for oral cavity cancer. Noted time point: after neoadjuvant nivolumab, at surgical resection. TCRdb's copy holds only in-frame clones and misses some; the assay was immunoSEQ multiplex PCR. The sample lists tens of thousands of clones, about 36% seen once, with around 16% in the top ten. Sequencing was performed on tumor tissue, taken after nivolumab (anti-PD-1) treatment. All receptors come from a person between 35 and 79 years old with oral cavity squamous cell carcinoma.

This clone was observed many times. This sequence joins TRBV6-5 and TRBJ2-7; D is unresolved. The V end lost 2 bases, the J end lost 1 base, and 9 bases lay between the germline ends. The length of the CDR3 is 14 residues. In germline, CDR1 is MNHEY, CDR2 SVGAGI. The CDR3 DNA sequence: TGTGCCAGCAGTTACGGGGTCTGGTCCTACGAGCAGTACTTC. As protein: CASSYGVWSYEQYF.

V and J are TRBV11-2 and TRBJ1-2; TRBD1 might be the D (5 bases). With 1 base removed from V and 5 bases from J, the gap between germline ends came to 14 bases. Germline V gives CDR1 SGHAT, CDR2 FQNNGV. The CDR3 sequence is 15 residues long. The CDR3 is CASSLVVGVGYGYTF. The CDR3, as DNA: TGTGCCAGCAGCTTAGTTGTGGGGGTGGGATATGGCTACACCTTC.

The rearrangement joins TRBV7-3 to TRBJ2-7; D might be TRBD1 or TRBD2, each matching 7 bases. The CDR3 consists of 14 residues. Deletions cut 5 bases from V and 5 bases from J, with 16 bases between. Germline CDR1 is SGHTA and CDR2 is FQGTGA. The CDR3 nucleotides read TGTGCCAGCAGCCCCGGACTAGGGGGCGACGAGCAGTACTTC. The encoded protein is CASSPGLGGDEQYF.

The chain uses TRBV5-1 and TRBJ1-4; D perhaps matches TRBD1 (5 bases). Per the germline V gene, CDR1 is SGHRS and CDR2 is YFSETQ. This CDR3 spans 14 amino acids. Trimming removed 4 bases from V and 5 bases from J, with 12 bases in between. CDR3 in amino acids: CASSRGVENEKLFF. CDR3 coding DNA: TGCGCCAGCAGCAGGGGTGTTGAAAATGAAAAACTGTTTTTT. Using reference TRBV5-1 and TRBJ1-4 for the parts outside the CDR3, the full variable domain is KAGVTQTPRYLIKTRGQQVTLSCSPISGHRSVSWYQQTPGQGLQFLFEYFSETQRNKGNFPGRFSGRQFSNSRSEMNVSTLELGDSALYLCASSRGVENEKLFFGSGTQLSVL.

This clone has a handful of counts. This chain joins TRBV7-8 and TRBJ1-4; possible D gene TRBD1, 5 bases. Trimming stripped 1 base from V and 6 bases from J, with 9 bases between. CDR1 is SGHVS, CDR2 FQNEAQ, per germline. CDR3 size: 14 residues. The CDR3 DNA reads TGTGCCAGCAGCTTAGGAGGGGACTATGAAAAACTGTTTTTT. Residues: CASSLGGDYEKLFF.

This clone was picked up a small number of times. The chain recombines TRBV7-9 with TRBJ1-1, with D unclear. The V and J ends lost 5 bases and 2 bases respectively, with 6 bases between them. Germline V gene lookup returns CDR1 SEHNR and CDR2 FQNEAQ (reference sequence). The CDR3 contains 12 residues. The CDR3 DNA follows: TGTGCCAGCAGCGACGTTAACACTGAAGCTTTCTTT. Its protein is CASSDVNTEAFF.

This clone appeared a few times. The CDR3 DNA reads as TGCGCCAGCAGCTTACACCGGACCGAGAACTACGAGCAGTACTTC. As protein: CASSLHRTENYEQYF. The V call is TRBV5-1, the J call TRBJ2-7; D not resolved. The CDR3 consists of 15 residues. Germline V lookup: CDR1 SGHRS, CDR2 YFSETQ. V shed 2 bases and J shed 3 bases, with 15 bases lying between them.

The chain recombines TRBV29-1 with TRBJ1-2; tentatively, D is TRBD1 (6 bases). The germline V gene has CDR1 SQVTM and CDR2 ANQGSEA. The V end was cut by 6 bases, the J end by 8 bases, with 13 bases between. The CDR3 runs 11 residues. DNA of the CDR3: TGCAGCGTACAGGGATTGGACGGCTACACCTTC. Translation gives CSVQGLDGYTF.

This rearrangement joins TRBV19 to TRBJ2-5; TRBD1 might be the D (6 bases). V lost 5 bases and J 2 bases, leaving 18 bases between the germline ends. The V gene's germline CDR1 is LNHDA and CDR2 SQIVND (reference sequence). The CDR3 contains 16 residues. The DNA of the CDR3 is TGTGCCAGTAGTTTCAGGACAGTATCAGGACAAGAGACCCAGTACTTC. It specifies CASSFRTVSGQETQYF.

This clone was counted a few times. The V gene is TRBV11-2, the J gene TRBJ2-5; D not certain. Trimming removed 2 bases from V and 5 bases from J, with 9 bases in between. Germline CDR1 is SGHAT and CDR2 is FQNNGV. This CDR3 region has 13 residues. This CDR3 is CASSLSSGETQYF. The CDR3 DNA reads as TGTGCCAGCAGCTTATCCAGTGGGGAGACCCAGTACTTC.

The genes are TRBV5-4 and TRBJ1-1, with a tentative D call TRBD1 (5 bases). Trimming stripped 1 base from V and 10 bases from J, with 11 bases between. The CDR3 extends over 12 amino acids. Per germline, CDR1 SGHNT and CDR2 YYREEE (reference sequence). CDR3 amino acids: CASSLKGRAAFF. The CDR3 bases are TGTGCCAGCAGCTTGAAGGGGAGGGCAGCTTTCTTT.

Ten or more counts support this clone. The chain carries TRBV5-6 and TRBJ1-4, with D unclear. The V end was cut by 1 base, the J end by 0 bases, with 7 bases between. This CDR3 has 15 amino acids. The germline V gene has CDR1 SGHDT and CDR2 YYEEEE. The CDR3 sequence is CASSLFGSTNEKLFF. For the CDR3, the DNA is TGTGCCAGCAGCTTGTTCGGCTCAACTAATGAAAAACTGTTTTTT.

This clone has at least ten counts. The rearrangement links TRBV6-5 to TRBJ1-5, with D tentatively TRBD1 (6 bases). Deletions cut 4 bases from V and 6 bases from J, with 10 bases between. CDR3 length: 13 amino acids. Germline V gene data show CDR1 as MNHEY and CDR2 as SVGAGI. The CDR3 loop reads CASSLNRAQPQHF. CDR3 DNA sequence: TGTGCCAGCAGTTTGAACAGGGCTCAGCCCCAGCATTTT.

This clone was observed a few times. The V gene is TRBV2, the J gene TRBJ2-5; 8 bases are shared with TRBD1. Germline trimming cut 7 bases from V and 7 bases from J; bases unmatched to any gene: 8. The germline V gene has CDR1 SNHLY and CDR2 FYNNEI. This CDR3 has 13 residues. The CDR3 DNA follows: TGTGCCAGCAAGAGACAGGGGCCAGGGACCCAGTACTTC. This codes for CASKRQGPGTQYF. Full variable domain (remainder filled in from reference TRBV2 and TRBJ2-5): EPEVTQTPSHQVTQMGQEVILRCVPISNHLYFYWYRQILGQKVEFLVSFYNNEISEKSEIFDDQFSVERPDGSNFTLKIRSTKLEDSAMYFCASKRQGPGTQYFGPGTRLLVL.

This clone has a handful of counts. The sample contains more than one DNA sequence encoding this CDR3. This chain connects TRBV5-1 to TRBJ1-1; TRBD1 might be the D (5 bases). Germline assignment: CDR1 SGHRS and CDR2 YFSETQ. V shed 1 base and J shed 3 bases, with 7 bases lying between them. This CDR3 contains 13 residues. This CDR3 reads CASSLTGDTEAFF. The CDR3 bases are TGCGCCAGCAGCTTGACGGGGGACACTGAAGCTTTCTTT.

The chain has TRBV19 and TRBJ2-7, with TRBD2 matching over 11 bases. Trimming removed 5 bases from V and 0 bases from J; junction bases left unmatched: 6. The CDR3 is made up of 16 amino acids. CDR1 and CDR2 (germline): LNHDA, SQIVND (reference sequence). This CDR3 reads CASSLRTSGHSYEQYF. The CDR3 nucleotides are TGTGCCAGTAGTCTCCGGACTAGCGGGCACTCCTACGAGCAGTACTTC.

The chain employs TRBV6-6 and TRBJ2-7; 11 bases are a match to TRBD1. Trimming at V came to 2 bases and at J to 6 bases, leaving 6 bases not matched to a gene. The CDR3 runs to 15 residues. The germline CDR1 and CDR2 sequences are MNHNY and SVGAGI (reference sequence). CDR3 sequence reads: CASSYGGTGGIEQYF. Here the CDR3 DNA reads TGTGCCAGCAGTTACGGGGGGACAGGGGGAATCGAGCAGTACTTC.

This clone was counted many times. CDR3 amino acids: CASSFTGQYNSPLHF. The DNA for the CDR3 is TGTGCCAGCAGCTTTACGGGACAGTATAATTCACCCCTCCACTTT. This rearrangement joins TRBV9 to TRBJ1-6, with 7 bases that match TRBD1. The CDR3 loop spans 15 amino acids. With 4 bases clipped from V and 4 bases from J, the junction kept 5 bases outside the gene matches. Germline V gene data show CDR1 as SGDLS and CDR2 as YYNGEE.

This clone occurred once. The gene calls are TRBV7-3 and TRBJ1-1; D gene uncertain. This CDR3 has 13 residues. V was cut by 1 base and J by 5 bases, with 8 bases left in between. The germline V gene encodes CDR1 SGHTA and CDR2 FQGTGA. CDR3 region: CASSLNGKTEAFF. CDR3 DNA sequence: TGTGCCAGCAGCTTAAATGGGAAAACTGAAGCTTTCTTT.

CDR3 sequence reads: CAWSPGPLFEQYF. The CDR3 nucleotides read TGTGCCTGGAGCCCGGGACCCCTCTTCGAGCAGTACTTC. The rearrangement links TRBV30 to TRBJ2-7, with D perhaps TRBD1 or TRBD2 (5 bases each). V shed 3 bases and J shed 6 bases, with 15 bases lying between them. Germline V gives CDR1 GTSNPN, CDR2 SVGIG (reference sequence). This CDR3 is built from 13 residues. Using reference TRBV30 and TRBJ2-7 for the parts outside the CDR3, the full variable domain is SQTIHQWPATLVQPVGSPLSLECTVEGTSNPNLYWYRQAAGRGLQLLFYSVGIGQISSEVPQNLSASRPQDRQFILSSKKLLLSDSGFYLCAWSPGPLFEQYFGPGTRLTVT.

This clone came up many times. The rearrangement uses TRBV10-1 and TRBJ2-1, with 8 bases identical to TRBD1. The CDR3 sequence is 15 residues long. V lost 0 bases and J lost 3; bases outside the gene matches: 1. Germline V gene sequence: CDR1 WNHNN, CDR2 SYGVQD (reference sequence). The CDR3 DNA reads as TGCGCCAGCAGTGAGTCTACAGGGGGCTACAATGAGCAGTTCTTC. Translated: CASSESTGGYNEQFF.

V is TRBV11-1 and J is TRBJ1-1; D is perhaps TRBD1 (6 bases). The V gene's germline CDR1 is SGHAT and CDR2 FQDESV (reference sequence). The CDR3 totals 14 residues. Between the trimmed V and J ends, which lost 5 bases and 5 bases, there was a span of 15 bases. The CDR3 nucleotides are TGTGCCAGCAGCCCAGGGGTACCATTGACTGAAGCTTTCTTT. This encodes CASSPGVPLTEAFF.

This chain joins TRBV9 and TRBJ1-1; D not resolved. Trimming stripped 4 bases from V and 6 bases from J, with 16 bases between. This CDR3 spans 14 amino acids. The germline CDR1 and CDR2 sequences are SGDLS and YYNGEE. In DNA, the CDR3 is TGTGCCAGCAGCATAGGTCCAGACGGCGCTGAAGCTTTCTTT. Amino acid sequence: CASSIGPDGAEAFF. Using reference TRBV9 and TRBJ1-1 for the parts outside the CDR3, the full variable domain is DSGVTQTPKHLITATGQRVTLRCSPRSGDLSVYWYQQSLDQGLQFLIQYYNGEERAKGNILERFSAQQFPDLHSELNLSSLELGDSALYFCASSIGPDGAEAFFGQGTRLTVV.

This clone was counted between two and nine times. This chain links TRBV5-1 with TRBJ2-1; no firm D call. Deletions cut 5 bases from V and 5 bases from J, with 11 bases between. In germline, CDR1 is SGHRS, CDR2 YFSETQ. CDR3 length: 13 residues. The CDR3 region has the DNA TGCGCCAGCAGTATCCCGTTCGACAATGAGCAGTTCTTC. This translates into CASSIPFDNEQFF.

V usage is TRBV19 and J usage is TRBJ2-1; TRBD1 agrees at 10 bases. V dropped 4 bases and J dropped 2; count of bases not matched to a gene: 2. CDR1 is LNHDA, CDR2 SQIVND, per germline (reference sequence). The CDR3 extends over 15 amino acids. CDR3 bases: TGTGCCAGTAGTAGGGACAGGGGTACCTACAATGAGCAGTTCTTC. Translated, it gives CASSRDRGTYNEQFF.

The chain uses TRBV28 and TRBJ1-4; 9 nucleotides align to TRBD1. V was clipped by 5 bases and J by 7 bases; unmatched bases: 14. Germline V gene data show CDR1 as MDHEN and CDR2 as SYDVKM. The CDR3 loop spans 17 amino acids. The CDR3 DNA is TGTGCCAGCAGTCCTCCGGGACAGGGATTTAGCGGTGAAAAACTGTTTTTT. This translates into CASSPPGQGFSGEKLFF.

The rearrangement joins TRBV2 to TRBJ2-7; 9 bases line up with TRBD1. Germline assignment: CDR1 SNHLY and CDR2 FYNNEI. The CDR3 sequence is 15 residues long. After removal of 5 bases from V and 3 bases from J, the junction contained 8 bases not matched to a gene. The CDR3 DNA follows: TGTGCCAGCAGTCTAGGGACAGGGAGGAACTACGAGCAGTACTTC. Translating it yields CASSLGTGRNYEQYF.

This clone occurred a few times. This sequence joins TRBV5-1 and TRBJ1-5; D is ambiguous. Germline CDR1 SGHRS, CDR2 YFSETQ. CDR3 length: 15 residues. Trimming took off 0 bases at V and 1 base at J, with 8 bases between the two ends. The DNA for the CDR3 is TGCGCCAGCAGCTTGGGACCGCCAAGCAATCAGCCCCAGCATTTT. It is translated as CASSLGPPSNQPQHF. The variable domain in full, with the rest retrieved from reference TRBV5-1 and TRBJ1-5, is KAGVTQTPRYLIKTRGQQVTLSCSPISGHRSVSWYQQTPGQGLQFLFEYFSETQRNKGNFPGRFSGRQFSNSRSEMNVSTLELGDSALYLCASSLGPPSNQPQHFGDGTRLSIL.

This clone has at least ten counts. The chain is built from TRBV5-1 and TRBJ2-2; TRBD1 aligns across 7 bases. Germline-derived CDR1 and CDR2 are SGHRS and YFSETQ. The ends lost 4 bases at V and 5 bases at J; junction bases unmatched: 8. CDR3 length: 15 residues. The DNA for the CDR3 is TGCGCCAGCAGCACCGGACAGGACTGGACCGGGGAGCTGTTTTTT. Translation: CASSTGQDWTGELFF. Full variable domain (rest looked up from reference TRBV5-1 and TRBJ2-2): KAGVTQTPRYLIKTRGQQVTLSCSPISGHRSVSWYQQTPGQGLQFLFEYFSETQRNKGNFPGRFSGRQFSNSRSEMNVSTLELGDSALYLCASSTGQDWTGELFFGEGSRLTVL.

This chain connects TRBV14 to TRBJ2-5; a possible D gene is TRBD2 (6 bases). V shed 0 bases and J shed 3 bases, with 8 bases lying between them. Germline CDR1 SGHDN, CDR2 FVKESK. The CDR3 extends over 14 amino acids. The CDR3 region has the DNA TGTGCCAGCAGCCAAGATTTAGCGGAAGAGACCCAGTACTTC. This codes for CASSQDLAEETQYF.

This sequence joins TRBV4-2 and TRBJ2-1, with 9 bases fitting TRBD2. The length of the CDR3 is 16 residues. In germline, CDR1 is LGHNA, CDR2 YNFKEQ. The V gene end was trimmed by 3 bases and the J gene end by 4 bases; junction bases not matched to a gene: 7. CDR3 nucleotide sequence: TGTGCCAGCAGCCAGGATCTAGCGGGACAATACAATGAGCAGTTCTTC. This encodes CASSQDLAGQYNEQFF.